Given below is one TCR beta chain in context. The antigen is not known. This sample is drawn from a study of long-term antiretroviral therapy in people with HIV. Samples were assayed with immunoSEQ v3.0 at survey level. The repertoire was sequenced with immunoSEQ multiplex PCR; TCRdb's copy has only in-frame clones and lacks some. The profile shows tens of thousands of clones, approximately 82% of them singletons. Whole-study results and caveats: Spans of CDR3 length were tighter for HIV repertoires than for controls.

The clonotype comes from a woman in her twenties or thirties with HIV. This specimen was unsorted PBMCs, taken 0.2 years after starting antiretroviral therapy.

CDR3: CASSRDIGDEQYF. The CDR3 DNA follows: TGTGCCAGCAGCCGGGACATCGGCGACGAGCAGTACTTC. The genes are TRBV5-6 and TRBJ2-7; D is possibly TRBD1 (6 bases). The V end lost 4 bases, the J end lost 5 bases, and 13 bases lay between the germline ends. Germline assignment: CDR1 SGHDT and CDR2 YYEEEE. This CDR3 is built from 13 residues.